This T cell receptor beta chain derives from a study of CD8+CD57+ T cells in acquired aplastic anemia. Study-wide context: Isolated CD4+ and CD8+ cells, once sorted, yielded DNA averaging roughly 3 ug.

Study results and limitations: With respect to CD8+ Simpson's diversity, patients and controls did not differ significantly.

As for this clonotype: Its antigen is undetermined.

The CDR3 has 15 residues. Germline lookup yields CDR1 SEHNR and CDR2 FQNEAQ (reference sequence). Trimming removed 5 bases from V and 2 bases from J, with 15 bases in between. CD8+CD57+ cell expansion, shown by flow cytometry, had occurred in the patients selected for sequencing. Patients were untreated when blood was sampled. TCR beta VDJ and CDR3 were profiled, and genomic DNA was the template. TCRdb redid the calling of the reads with MiXCR, one entry per CDR3 protein. The table lists roughly 80,000 distinct CDR3 sequences, under 80% of them singletons. V is TRBV7-9 and J is TRBJ1-2; D perhaps matches TRBD1 (5 bases). The TCR comes from a human donor with aplastic anemia. Sample: sorted CD4+, CD8+, or CD8+CD57+ T cells (not recorded which) from PBMCs. The CDR3 bases are TGTGCCAGCAGCCTACCAGGCAGGGTGAACTATGGCTACACCTTC. Amino acids: CASSLPGRVNYGYTF.